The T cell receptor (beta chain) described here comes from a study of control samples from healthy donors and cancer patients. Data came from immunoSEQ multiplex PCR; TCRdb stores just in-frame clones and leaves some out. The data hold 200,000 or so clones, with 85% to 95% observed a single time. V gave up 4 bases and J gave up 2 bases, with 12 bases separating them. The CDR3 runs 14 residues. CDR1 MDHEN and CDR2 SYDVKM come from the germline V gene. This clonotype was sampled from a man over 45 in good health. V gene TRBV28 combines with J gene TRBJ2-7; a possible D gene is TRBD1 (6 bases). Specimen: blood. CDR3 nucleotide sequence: TGTGCCAGCAGTTCTCCGACAGGTACCTACGAGCAGTACTTC. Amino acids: CASSSPTGTYEQYF.